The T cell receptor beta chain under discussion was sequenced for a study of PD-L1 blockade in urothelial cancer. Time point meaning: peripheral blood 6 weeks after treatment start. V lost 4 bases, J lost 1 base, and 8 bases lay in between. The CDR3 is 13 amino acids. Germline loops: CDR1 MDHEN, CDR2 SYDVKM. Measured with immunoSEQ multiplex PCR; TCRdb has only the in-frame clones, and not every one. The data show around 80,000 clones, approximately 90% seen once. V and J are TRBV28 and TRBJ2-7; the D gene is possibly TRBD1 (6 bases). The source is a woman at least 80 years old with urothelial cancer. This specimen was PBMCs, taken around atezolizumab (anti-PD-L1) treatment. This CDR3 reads CASSSGQSYEQYF. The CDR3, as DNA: TGTGCCAGCAGTTCCGGACAGTCCTACGAGCAGTACTTC.